The source of this T cell receptor (beta chain) is a study of T-cell reconstitution after alpha-beta-depleted transplantation in children. Study-level results: Newly produced T cells mostly provided counts and TCRbeta diversity after one year, as hyperexpanded clones declined. Several hundred expanded graft clones reportedly supplied alpha-beta T cells about two months after transplant. Surviving recipient T cells and intrathymic progenitors accounted for some patients' high TCRbeta diversity at day 60.

During its preparation, the TCRbeta library received unique molecular identifiers. TCRdb reprocessed the PCR reads with MiXCR, giving one entry per CDR3 protein. The sample has a few hundred thousand distinct CDR3 sequences, roughly a tenth seen once. This clonotype was counted ten times or more. Its antigen remains unidentified. The sequencing used PBMCs, collected before TCRalphabeta/CD19-depleted stem cell transplant. The clonotype comes from a child in the first two years of life with acute myeloid leukemia, due to receive a stem cell transplant.

CDR3: CSATGGQETQYF. CDR3 in DNA: TGCAGTGCTACGGGGGGTCAAGAGACCCAGTACTTC. The J gene is TRBJ2-5, the V gene TRBV20-1, with 7 bases lining up with TRBD2. The CDR3 sequence is 12 residues long. Trimming at V came to 4 bases and at J to 2 bases, leaving 1 base not matched to a gene. CDR1 and CDR2 (germline): DFQATT, SNEGSKA (reference sequence).